A single T cell receptor (beta chain) is shown here with its context. The CDR3 is 16 residues long. Germline CDR1 is LGHDT and CDR2 is YNNKEL (reference sequence). Trimming removed 4 bases at V and 8 bases at J, with 21 bases between. The data are from a study of blood T cell repertoires in COVID-19. Background on the study: Sites in the United States, Italy and Spain provided acute and convalescent COVID-19 samples.

Study processing details: Quantification of nucleated cells was approximated via reference gene primer amplification. Assay: immunoSEQ multiplex PCR; the TCRdb copy retains only in-frame clones and omits some. V and J calls and clone size come straight from that table; D and trimming were deduced from the DNA. The sample records 200,000 to 250,000 clones, over 75% being singletons. The chain combines TRBV3-1 (or the pseudogene TRBV3-2) with TRBJ2-4; TRBD2 might be the D (7 bases). The sequenced material came from peripheral blood. The source of this sequence is a man between 35 and 55 years old with active or convalescent COVID-19. For the CDR3, the DNA is TGTGCCAGCAGCCCTTACCTGGGGGGGGGCCAGGACATTCAGTACTTC. Protein product: CASSPYLGGGQDIQYF.